The 29 T cell receptor beta chains below come from one sample, sequenced in a study of blood T cell repertoires in COVID-19 (dated by TCRdb to the early 2020s). Library generation was performed with the immunoSEQ multiplex PCR assay. TCRdb's version of the immuneACCESS table is confined to in-frame rearrangements and falls short of the full clone set. An unresolved V gene accounts for under half of the shortfall where checked; the remainder is of unknown origin. This sample gives about 240,000 clones in total; about 85% of them show up just once. 7.2% of the sample is taken by the ten largest. The sample consisted of peripheral blood. All receptors come from a man in his sixties who had recovered from COVID-19.

The chain is built from TRBV7-9 and TRBJ1-2; D is possibly TRBD1 (5 bases). From germline, CDR1 is SEHNR and CDR2 FQNEAQ (reference sequence). V was shortened by 5 bases and J by 4 bases, with 17 bases between the two germline ends. This CDR3 contains 15 residues. Written as DNA, the CDR3 is TGTGCCAGCAGCCCCATGAAGGGGCGAGGCTATGGCTACACCTTC. It encodes CASSPMKGRGYGYTF. Using reference TRBV7-9 and TRBJ1-2 for the parts outside the CDR3, the full variable domain is DTGVSQNPRHKITKRGQNVTFRCDPISEHNRLYWYRQTLGQGPEFLTYFQNEAQLEKSRLLSDRFSAERPKGSFSTLEIQRTEQGDSAMYLCASSPMKGRGYGYTFGSGTRLTVV.

The V call is TRBV5-6, the J call TRBJ2-2, with TRBD1 identical over 10 bases. Germline-derived CDR1 and CDR2 are SGHDT and YYEEEE. This CDR3 contains 15 residues. Trimming removed 4 bases from V and 5 bases from J; junction bases left unmatched: 5. CDR3 sequence (DNA): TGTGCCAGCAGCGTCGACAGGGGGCTAACCGGGGAGCTGTTTTTT. Protein sequence: CASSVDRGLTGELFF.

CDR3: CASSAGGFQSPLHF. For the CDR3, the DNA is TGTGCCAGCAGTGCAGGGGGTTTCCAATCACCCCTCCACTTT. The J gene is TRBJ1-6, the V gene TRBV9; 7 nucleotides align to TRBD1. The V gene end was trimmed by 5 bases and the J gene end by 10 bases; junction bases not matched to a gene: 9. CDR3 size: 14 residues. Germline lookup yields CDR1 SGDLS and CDR2 YYNGEE.

The chain recombines TRBV6-5 with TRBJ2-5; a possible D gene is TRBD1 (7 bases). Germline V lookup: CDR1 MNHEY, CDR2 SVGAGI. The V end was cut by 6 bases, the J end by 5 bases, with 16 bases between. The CDR3 contains 14 residues. The CDR3 coding sequence is TGTGCCAGCAGAAGGACAGGTGGGGGGGAGACCCAGTACTTC. It yields the protein CASRRTGGGETQYF.

This chain links TRBV5-1 with TRBJ1-4, with 8 nucleotides matching TRBD1. Germline trimming cut 2 bases from V and 3 bases from J; bases unmatched to any gene: 6. This CDR3 has 16 amino acids. Germline loops: CDR1 SGHRS, CDR2 YFSETQ. The DNA of the CDR3 is TGCGCCAGCAGCTTACAACCAGGGGGCTCTAATGAAAAACTGTTTTTT. Its translation is CASSLQPGGSNEKLFF.

The CDR3 sequence: CASSRGGGASNSPLHF. CDR3 in DNA: TGTGCCAGCAGTCGCGGGGGAGGGGCTAGTAATTCACCCCTCCACTTT. This sequence joins TRBV28 and TRBJ1-6; D may be TRBD1 (5 bases). CDR1 and CDR2 from the germline V gene are MDHEN and SYDVKM. Deletions cut 5 bases from V and 6 bases from J, with 17 bases between. The CDR3 totals 16 residues.

The chain couples TRBV3-1 (or the pseudogene TRBV3-2) to TRBJ2-1; tentative D call: TRBD2 (6 bases). The CDR3 extends over 14 amino acids. Germline-derived CDR1 and CDR2 are LGHDT and YNNKEL (reference sequence). Trimming removed 0 bases at V and 9 bases at J, with 12 bases between. The CDR3 bases are TGTGCCAGCAGCCAAGATAGAATAGCGGTTGAGCAGTTCTTC. This sequence encodes CASSQDRIAVEQFF.

V usage is TRBV7-6 and J usage is TRBJ2-5; 8 bases line up with TRBD1. Trimming took 5 bases from V and 4 from J; bases not matched to a gene: 9. The CDR3 loop spans 15 amino acids. The V gene's germline CDR1 is SGHVS and CDR2 FNYEAQ. CDR3 in amino acids: CASSRTQGAAETQYF. The CDR3 nucleotides are TGTGCCAGCAGCCGTACTCAGGGGGCCGCAGAGACCCAGTACTTC.

The chain joins TRBV6-5 to TRBJ1-1; the D is unclear. Looked up from germline, CDR1 is MNHEY and CDR2 is SVGAGI. The CDR3 loop spans 15 amino acids. V was clipped by 6 bases and J by 1 base, with 15 bases between them. The CDR3 coding sequence is TGTGCCAGCAGCCGCAACCAACAGACGAACACTGAAGCTTTCTTT. This translates into CASSRNQQTNTEAFF.

The count of this clone is one. The J gene is TRBJ1-1, the V gene TRBV5-1; 7 bases map to TRBD1. The germline gives CDR1 SGHRS, CDR2 YFSETQ. The V and J ends lost 0 bases and 5 bases, in that order; junction bases with no gene match: 4. The CDR3 extends over 14 amino acids. CDR3 in amino acids: CASSLEGGKTEAFF. CDR3 coding DNA: TGCGCCAGCAGCTTGGAAGGGGGCAAGACTGAAGCTTTCTTT.

The rearrangement joins TRBV4-2 to TRBJ1-2, with D tentatively TRBD1 (6 bases). Germline V gene data show CDR1 as LGHNA and CDR2 as YNFKEQ. The CDR3 covers 17 residues. With 4 bases removed from V and 1 base from J, the gap between germline ends came to 19 bases. The CDR3 sequence is CASSPAHRASNNYGYTF. The CDR3 DNA follows: TGTGCCAGCAGCCCAGCGCACAGGGCATCAAATAACTATGGCTACACCTTC.

The gene calls are TRBV4-2 and TRBJ1-1; possibly TRBD1 for D (5 bases). The length of the CDR3 is 14 residues. Germline CDR1 reads LGHNA; CDR2 reads YNFKEQ. V was cut by 2 bases and J by 2 bases, with 9 bases left in between. This CDR3 reads CASSQIGANTEAFF. For the CDR3, the DNA is TGTGCCAGCAGCCAAATTGGGGCTAACACTGAAGCTTTCTTT.

This sequence joins TRBV2 and TRBJ1-4, with 7 bases identical to TRBD1. In germline, CDR1 is SNHLY, CDR2 FYNNEI. The CDR3 is 14 amino acids. J lost 8 bases, V lost 6 bases, and 9 bases had no gene match. CDR3 bases: TGTGCCAGCAGAGTACAGGGGTCGGGAGAAAAACTGTTTTTT. Amino acids: CASRVQGSGEKLFF.

V and J are TRBV10-2 and TRBJ2-7; a weak D match, TRBD1 (6 bases). With 8 bases removed from V and 1 base from J, the gap between germline ends came to 18 bases. CDR1 and CDR2 from the germline V gene are WSHSY and SAAADI. CDR3 length: 15 residues. The CDR3 sequence is CASVLTGFGSYEQYF. Written as DNA, the CDR3 is TGCGCCAGCGTCTTAACAGGGTTTGGATCCTACGAGCAGTACTTC.

This clone was detected once. The rearrangement uses TRBV3-1 (or the pseudogene TRBV3-2) and TRBJ1-6; D gene uncertain. Trimming left V 6 bases short and J 10 bases short, with 22 bases between. Germline CDR1 LGHDT, CDR2 YNNKEL (reference sequence). The CDR3 contains 16 residues. The CDR3 protein is CASRRLGWTEGSPLHF. CDR3 DNA sequence: TGTGCCAGCAGGCGACTGGGGTGGACGGAGGGCTCACCCCTCCACTTT.

The J gene is TRBJ1-6, the V gene TRBV5-1, with 8 nucleotides matching TRBD1. V lost 1 base and J lost 8; bases outside the gene matches: 5. The germline V gene encodes CDR1 SGHRS and CDR2 YFSETQ. This CDR3 contains 15 residues. This chain's CDR3 is CASSLSPTGDSPLHF. The CDR3 DNA is TGCGCCAGCAGCTTGTCCCCGACAGGGGATTCACCCCTCCACTTT.

J is TRBJ1-4 and V is TRBV5-1; 10 bases agree with TRBD1. Germline loops: CDR1 SGHRS, CDR2 YFSETQ. The CDR3 has 18 amino acids. V shed 2 bases, J shed 0 bases, and the junction held 7 bases outside the gene matches. The CDR3 reads CASSLWDRGKATNEKLFF. CDR3 nucleotide sequence: TGCGCCAGCAGCTTATGGGACAGGGGAAAAGCAACTAATGAAAAACTGTTTTTT. Combining the CDR3 with reference TRBV5-1 and TRBJ1-4 gives the whole variable domain KAGVTQTPRYLIKTRGQQVTLSCSPISGHRSVSWYQQTPGQGLQFLFEYFSETQRNKGNFPGRFSGRQFSNSRSEMNVSTLELGDSALYLCASSLWDRGKATNEKLFFGSGTQLSVL.

The chain carries TRBV27 and TRBJ2-4; TRBD1 agrees at 8 bases. With 5 bases clipped from V and 8 bases from J, the junction kept 8 bases outside the gene matches. In germline, CDR1 is MNHEY, CDR2 SMNVEV (reference sequence). The CDR3 is 14 residues long. DNA of the CDR3: TGTGCCAGCAGTCTCGACAGGGGTGGCTACATTCAGTACTTC. It codes for CASSLDRGGYIQYF.

The chain couples TRBV28 to TRBJ1-5, with 9 nucleotides matching TRBD1. V trimming: 8 bases; J trimming: 5 bases; junction bases outside the gene matches: 13. This CDR3 region has 16 residues. Germline V gene lookup returns CDR1 MDHEN and CDR2 SYDVKM. CDR3 in amino acids: CASWGQFTGGDQPQHF. The CDR3 DNA is TGTGCCAGCTGGGGCCAATTCACAGGGGGCGATCAGCCCCAGCATTTT. Using reference TRBV28 and TRBJ1-5 for the parts outside the CDR3, the full variable domain is DVKVTQSSRYLVKRTGEKVFLECVQDMDHENMFWYRQDPGLGLRLIYFSYDVKMKEKGDIPEGYSVSREKKERFSLILESASTNQTSMYLCASWGQFTGGDQPQHFGDGTRLSIL.

The V call is TRBV29-1, the J call TRBJ1-2, with D perhaps matching TRBD1 (5 bases). Trimming shortened V by 7 bases and J by 8 bases, and 14 bases separated the two germline ends. The CDR3 extends over 11 amino acids. The germline V gene encodes CDR1 SQVTM and CDR2 ANQGSEA. CDR3 DNA sequence: TGCAGCGGCTCGGGGGTGGAGGGCTACACCTTC. This sequence encodes CSGSGVEGYTF.

This chain connects TRBV6-1 to TRBJ2-2, with 9 bases that match TRBD1. The CDR3 runs to 16 residues. Germline V gene data show CDR1 as MNHNS and CDR2 as SASEGT. V shed 3 bases, J shed 1 base, and the junction held 3 bases outside the gene matches. The CDR3 DNA sequence: TGTGCCAGCAGTGATGGGACAGGGATGAACACCGGGGAGCTGTTTTTT. As protein: CASSDGTGMNTGELFF.

The chain employs TRBV9 and TRBJ2-3; the match to TRBD2 covers 8 bases. CDR3 size: 18 residues. The V gene end was trimmed by 3 bases and the J gene end by 0 bases; junction bases not matched to a gene: 12. Germline CDR1 is SGDLS and CDR2 is YYNGEE. The CDR3 spells CASSGGLAGLRSTDTQYF. The CDR3 nucleotides are TGTGCCAGCAGCGGGGGGCTAGCGGGCCTTCGGAGCACAGATACGCAGTATTTT.

This clone has more than one count but fewer than ten. This chain uses TRBV6-1 with TRBJ2-3; 13 bases line up with TRBD2. Per germline, CDR1 MNHNS and CDR2 SASEGT. CDR3 length: 15 residues. Trimming at V came to 2 bases and at J to 4 bases, leaving 0 bases not matched to a gene. The CDR3 DNA sequence: TGTGCCAGCAGTGAAACTAGCGGGGGGGCAGATACGCAGTATTTT. Translation gives CASSETSGGADTQYF.

The V gene is TRBV9, the J gene TRBJ1-3; possibly TRBD1 for D (6 bases). The CDR3 length is 17 residues. The ends were cut back, 3 bases at V and 0 bases at J, with 16 bases in the middle. Germline loops: CDR1 SGDLS, CDR2 YYNGEE. CDR3 in amino acids: CASSGGGQVYSGNTIYF. As DNA, the CDR3 is TGTGCCAGCAGCGGCGGGGGGCAGGTGTACTCTGGAAACACCATATATTTT.

The table lists this clone with a few counts. The chain uses TRBV4-2 and TRBJ2-5; 9 nucleotides line up with TRBD2. Unmatched junction bases numbered 7, after V lost 4 bases and J lost 4 bases. This CDR3 comprises 15 residues. Per the germline V gene, CDR1 is LGHNA and CDR2 is YNFKEQ. The CDR3 region is CASSPGAGGRETQYF. Here the CDR3 DNA reads TGTGCCAGCAGCCCAGGGGCGGGGGGGCGAGAGACCCAGTACTTC.

The gene calls are TRBV12-5 and TRBJ1-1, with 9 bases matching TRBD1. This CDR3 spans 19 amino acids. In germline, CDR1 is LGHNT, CDR2 FRNRAP. J lost 0 bases, V lost 2 bases, and 13 bases had no gene match. CDR3 protein: CASGLPGTGGWGMNTEAFF. Here the CDR3 DNA reads TGTGCTAGTGGTTTGCCCGGAACAGGGGGCTGGGGAATGAACACTGAAGCTTTCTTT.

This rearrangement joins TRBV7-9 to TRBJ1-2; the D gene is possibly TRBD1 (6 bases). CDR3 size: 14 residues. In germline, CDR1 is SEHNR, CDR2 FQNEAQ (reference sequence). V was pared by 6 bases and J by 3 bases, with 14 bases between. The DNA for the CDR3 is TGTGCCAGCAGTCCTCGGGCAGGGGACTATGGCTACACCTTC. Its protein is CASSPRAGDYGYTF.

The rearrangement joins TRBV7-7 to TRBJ2-2, with D perhaps TRBD2 (5 bases). CDR1 and CDR2 from the germline V gene are SSHAT and FNYEAQ (reference sequence). The CDR3 contains 15 residues. Trimming removed 3 bases at V and 8 bases at J, with 16 bases between. Here the CDR3 reads CASSFGRGGSGELFF. The CDR3 DNA reads TGTGCCAGCAGCTTCGGTCGTGGAGGTTCGGGGGAGCTGTTTTTT.

This clone was detected only a few times. The chain recombines TRBV29-1 with TRBJ1-2; 8 positions agree with TRBD1. Per germline, CDR1 SQVTM and CDR2 ANQGSEA. The CDR3 consists of 14 residues. After removal of 7 bases from V and 2 bases from J, the junction contained 9 bases not matched to a gene. CDR3 bases: TGCAGCGCAGGGGGCGCGGTGGGAAACTATGGCTACACCTTC. Its protein product is CSAGGAVGNYGYTF.